Listed below are T cell receptor beta chains from one sample, sequenced in a study of shared T cell receptors in the human thymus. Sequenced by immunoSEQ multiplex PCR; TCRdb stores in-frame clones only, minus some. Of 600,000 or so clones listed, 70% to 90% are singletons. This sample also belongs to another study, concerning human thymus T cells.

The sequencing sample was made of thymocytes. The receptors originated from a boy under three years old with a congenital heart defect. Each CDR3 is given with its conserved first and last residue. D genes are given only for firm matches. Some rows mark clone size as missing; the rest say once, few, many or name a class of expanded clone.

j_gene | d_gene | abundance | v_gene | len | CDR3nt | CDR3aa
TRBJ2-7 | NA | NA | TRBV6-5 | 15 | TGTGCCAGCAGTTACTTGGGACTCCCATCCTACGAGCAGTACTTC | CASSYLGLPSYEQYF
TRBJ1-2 | NA | few | TRBV5-4 | 13 | TGTGCCAGCAGCTTGCAAGGGGACTATGGCTACACCTTC | CASSLQGDYGYTF
TRBJ2-3 | TRBD1 | NA | TRBV27 | 15 | TGTGCCACCACCCAGGGGGCCGGGGGCACAGATACGCAGTATTTT | CATTQGAGGTDTQYF
TRBJ2-5 | TRBD2 | NA | TRBV7-9 | 15 | TGTGCCAGCAGCTTAGTTTCGGGACTACAAGAGACCCAGTACTTC | CASSLVSGLQETQYF
TRBJ2-7 | NA | NA | TRBV6-1 | 15 | TGTGCCAGCAGTCCGCCACAGGGAATATCCTACGAGCAGTACTTC | CASSPPQGISYEQYF
TRBJ1-1 | NA | NA | TRBV30 | 14 | TGTGCCTGGGCTGGGGCGCGCCGGAACACTGAAGCTTTCTTT | CAWAGARRNTEAFF
TRBJ1-4 | NA | NA | TRBV4-1 | 21 | TGCGCCAGCAGCCAAGTCACGGGGGGTAGAAGCTCTGTAGTAATAAGTGAAAAACTGTTTTTT | CASSQVTGGRSSVVISEKLFF
TRBJ1-1 | NA | NA | TRBV7-8 | 16 | TGTGCCAGCAGCTTAGCCTCGGTCCTTCAGAACACTGAAGCTTTCTTT | CASSLASVLQNTEAFF
TRBJ2-1 | TRBD2 | NA | TRBV19 | 16 | TGTGCCAGTAGTACCCTAGCGGGAGGGCCCTACAATGAGCAGTTCTTC | CASSTLAGGPYNEQFF
TRBJ1-5 | NA | NA | TRBV10-3 | 14 | TGTGCCATCAGTGACAACAGTATCTATCAGCCCCAGCATTTT | CAISDNSIYQPQHF
TRBJ2-5 | TRBD2 | NA | TRBV6-5 | 14 | TGTGCCAGCCGTCCCGGGACTAGTCTTGAGACCCAGTACTTC | CASRPGTSLETQYF
TRBJ2-7 | NA | few | TRBV15 | 16 | TGTGCCACCAGCAGTCGATTCCGGGACACGTCCTACGAGCAGTACTTC | CATSSRFRDTSYEQYF
TRBJ2-3 | TRBD2 | NA | TRBV4-2 | 22 | TGTGCCAGCAGCCAAGATCACCATCGGGTAGCGGGGGTGTGTTGGGGTTGGGATACGCAGTATTTT | CASSQDHHRVAGVCWGWDTQYF
TRBJ1-6 | NA | NA | TRBV29-1 | 18 | TGCAGCGCCAGAAGCAGGGTATTTCATGGGCCCTATAATTCACCCCTCCACTTT | CSARSRVFHGPYNSPLHF
TRBJ2-7 | TRBD2 | NA | TRBV10-2 | 15 | TGCGCCAGCAGCGTTACTAGCGGACCAACCTACGAGCAGTACTTC | CASSVTSGPTYEQYF
TRBJ2-1 | TRBD1 | few | TRBV29-1 | 15 | TGCAGCGTTGAGGCGGACAGGGGTAAGGACAATGAGCAGTTCTTC | CSVEADRGKDNEQFF
TRBJ2-1 | TRBD1 | NA | TRBV10-2 | 16 | TGCGCCAGCAGTGAGCCAACAGGGGGCGTCTACAATGAGCAGTTCTTC | CASSEPTGGVYNEQFF